What follows are 27 T cell receptor beta chains derived from one specimen sequenced in a study of response to subunit inactivated influenza vaccine. MiXCR, applied by TCRdb to the RT-PCR reads, yields one record per CDR3 protein. This sample yields 550,000 to 600,000 distinct CDR3 sequences, of which about 12% are seen a single time; 10% belongs to the top ten. The specimen comprised PBMCs from blood, sampled on the day of vaccination. The receptors come from a man in his fifties or sixties who received an inactivated influenza vaccine.

This clonotype was observed a few times. V is TRBV6-2 or TRBV6-3 and J is TRBJ2-3; 7 bases agree with TRBD2. The CDR3 extends over 17 amino acids. Unmatched junction bases numbered 8, after V lost 2 bases and J lost 0 bases. CDR1 MNHEY and CDR2 SVGEGT come from the germline V gene. Here the CDR3 DNA reads TGTGCCAGCAGTTACCCCCTGGGGGGGACTAGCACAGATACGCAGTATTTT. It is translated as CASSYPLGGTSTDTQYF.

The rearrangement links TRBV24-1 to TRBJ1-1; 7 bases fit TRBD1. V lost 7 bases, J lost 7 bases, and 5 bases stayed unmatched. The CDR3 covers 12 residues. CDR1 is KGHDR, CDR2 SFDVKD, per germline. The CDR3 here is CATRQGTGEAFF. The CDR3 coding sequence is TGTGCCACCAGACAGGGGACTGGTGAAGCTTTCTTT.

This clonotype was observed a few times. The V call is TRBV24-1, the J call TRBJ2-5; the match to TRBD2 covers 16 bases. Trimming took 3 bases from V and 5 from J; bases not matched to a gene: 8. Germline V gives CDR1 KGHDR, CDR2 SFDVKD. This CDR3 has 18 residues. The CDR3 loop is CATSDIGTSGRAVETQYF. CDR3 nucleotides: TGTGCCACCAGTGATATAGGGACTAGCGGGAGGGCTGTCGAGACCCAGTACTTC.

With respect to this clonotype: A read error may be the cause here, since a much bigger clone is one base away. The chain joins TRBV28 to TRBJ2-3; TRBD1 matches 10 bases. Germline CDR1 MDHEN, CDR2 SYDVKM. The CDR3 length is 15 residues. The CDR3 bases are TGTGCCAGCAGTTGGACAGGGGGTTCCACAGATCCGCAGTATTTT. Its protein is CASSWTGGSTDPQYF.

This clonotype was observed a few times. This chain connects TRBV11-2 to TRBJ2-1; perhaps TRBD2 as D (6 bases). CDR1 SGHAT and CDR2 FQNNGV come from the germline V gene. Trimming took 4 bases from V and 4 from J, leaving 17 bases between them. The CDR3 is 16 amino acids. The CDR3 sequence: CASSSQLGTRYNEQFF. The CDR3, as DNA: TGTGCCAGCAGCTCGCAGCTCGGGACTCGTTACAATGAGCAGTTCTTC. Using reference TRBV11-2 and TRBJ2-1 for the parts outside the CDR3, the full variable domain is EAGVAQSPRYKIIEKRQSVAFWCNPISGHATLYWYQQILGQGPKLLIQFQNNGVVDDSQLPKDRFSAERLKGVDSTLKIQPAKLEDSAVYLCASSSQLGTRYNEQFFGPGTRLTVL.

Only a few counts were recorded for this clonotype. The chain couples TRBV7-6 to TRBJ2-7, with 9 bases that match TRBD1. The junction had 11 bases not matched to a gene; V was cut back by 2 bases and J by 6 bases. Germline V gives CDR1 SGHVS, CDR2 FNYEAQ. CDR3 length: 16 residues. The chain's CDR3 is CASSLFPGQGKGEQYF. In DNA, the CDR3 is TGTGCCAGCAGCTTATTCCCGGGACAGGGAAAAGGCGAGCAGTACTTC.

The gene calls are TRBV20-1 and TRBJ2-1; 11 nucleotides align to TRBD2. The CDR3 runs 16 residues. Trimming removed 6 bases from V and 2 bases from J; junction bases left unmatched: 9. CDR1 is DFQATT and CDR2 is SNEGSKA in the germline V gene (reference sequence). The CDR3 DNA sequence: TGCAGTGCGTCCCCGGGGACTAGCGGCACCTACAATGAGCAGTTCTTC. It yields the protein CSASPGTSGTYNEQFF.

With regard to this clonotype: One junction end does not reproduce the germline sequence, and a read error may be involved. The chain links TRBV20-1 to TRBJ2-5, with D perhaps given as TRBD1 or TRBD2 (7 bases each). The CDR3 is 16 residues long. CDR1 DFQATT and CDR2 SNEGSKA come from the germline V gene (reference sequence). The CDR3 coding sequence is TGCTGTGCTAGAGGGGGCGAACTAGCGTCGGGGGAGACCCAGTACTTC. Translated: CCARGGELASGETQYF.

This clonotype has only a few counts. The chain uses TRBV3-1 and TRBJ2-3; D might be TRBD2 (5 bases). V was shortened by 0 bases and J by 4 bases, with 14 bases between the two germline ends. In germline, CDR1 is LGHDT, CDR2 YNNKEL (reference sequence). The CDR3 spans 16 residues. Here the CDR3 DNA reads TGTGCCAGCAGCCAAGATCGTATTGCGGGCCCAGATACGCAGTATTTT. Protein sequence: CASSQDRIAGPDTQYF.

V usage is TRBV12-3 or TRBV12-4 and J usage is TRBJ2-1; D gene unclear. This CDR3 is built from 12 residues. Trimming pared 7 bases from V and 2 bases from J, leaving 6 bases between. The CDR3 loop is CASTSAYNEQFF. CDR3 nucleotide sequence: TGTGCCAGCACCAGCGCCTACAATGAGCAGTTCTTC.

The genes are TRBV20-1 and TRBJ2-7; D call uncertain. Trimming took off 0 bases at V and 4 bases at J, with 13 bases between the two ends. There are 14 residues in the CDR3. Germline V gives CDR1 DFQATT, CDR2 SNEGSKA (reference sequence). CDR3 protein: CSAREAPGFYEQYF. The CDR3 DNA follows: TGCAGTGCTAGAGAGGCCCCAGGATTTTACGAGCAGTACTTC.

In this sample, this clonotype turned up many times. The gene calls are TRBV10-2 and TRBJ2-1, with D possibly being TRBD1 (6 bases). Germline assignment: CDR1 WSHSY and CDR2 SAAADI. V lost 0 bases and J lost 9, with 9 bases in between. This CDR3 contains 13 residues. CDR3 sequence reads: CASSESGAGEQFF. In DNA form, the CDR3 reads TGCGCCAGCAGTGAGTCGGGGGCCGGTGAGCAGTTCTTC.

This chain uses TRBV12-3 or TRBV12-4 with TRBJ2-6; D remains ambiguous. This CDR3 has 16 amino acids. Trimming removed 5 bases from V and 4 bases from J, with 15 bases in between. The CDR3 coding sequence is TGTGCCAGCAGTCTGACTCGTACCGGGGGGGCCAACGTCCTGACTTTC. Protein sequence: CASSLTRTGGANVLTF.

This clonotype was picked up a small number of times. The chain joins TRBV6-1 to TRBJ2-3, with D unclear. Germline CDR1 and CDR2: MNHNS and SASEGT. This CDR3 contains 13 residues. Trimming pared 6 bases from V and 5 bases from J, leaving 12 bases between. This chain's CDR3 is CASSSALGDTQYF. For the CDR3, the DNA is TGTGCCAGCAGCTCGGCGTTGGGAGATACGCAGTATTTT.

This clonotype was observed a few times. The chain is built from TRBV10-3 and TRBJ1-2; D unclear. The CDR3 extends over 14 amino acids. Trimming cost V 2 bases and J 6 bases, with 13 bases left between them. CDR1 is ENHRY, CDR2 SYGVKD, per germline. The CDR3 sequence is CAISERQILDGYTF. The CDR3 DNA reads TGTGCCATCAGTGAGAGGCAGATACTTGATGGCTACACCTTC.

This clonotype was recorded a few times. CDR3 loop: CASSLGWDSFSGANVLTF. Written as DNA, the CDR3 is TGTGCCAGCAGCTTAGGCTGGGACAGCTTCTCTGGGGCCAACGTCCTGACTTTC. The chain has TRBV13 and TRBJ2-6; 7 bases map to TRBD1. The CDR3 contains 18 residues. The J segment lost 0 bases and the V segment lost 0 bases, leaving 5 bases of the junction unmatched. CDR1 is PRHDT, CDR2 FYEKMQ, per germline (reference sequence).

This clonotype was picked up a small number of times. This chain joins TRBV7-2 and TRBJ2-7, with unresolved D. Per the germline V gene, CDR1 is SGHTA and CDR2 is FQGNSA. V was cut by 5 bases and J by 2 bases, with 7 bases left in between. The CDR3 extends over 12 amino acids. CDR3 residues: CASSIGAYEQYF. The CDR3 DNA reads TGTGCCAGCAGCATAGGTGCCTACGAGCAGTACTTC.

This clonotype was counted only a few times. J is TRBJ2-6 and V is TRBV15; unclear D gene. This CDR3 comprises 16 residues. V lost 1 base to trimming and J lost 0 bases, with 7 bases between them. Germline CDR1 and CDR2: LNHNV and YYDKDF (reference sequence). The CDR3 DNA reads TGTGCCACCAGCAGAGGAAGCCACTCTGGGGCCAACGTCCTGACTTTC. It codes for CATSRGSHSGANVLTF.

This clonotype was detected only a few times. The J gene is TRBJ2-3, the V gene TRBV6-1, with 7 bases matching TRBD2. V gave up 6 bases and J gave up 1 base; unmatched junction bases: 7. Germline-derived CDR1 and CDR2 are MNHNS and SASEGT. This CDR3 spans 15 amino acids. The CDR3 is CASRTGTIGTDTQYF. The CDR3 DNA is TGTGCCAGCAGGACCGGGACTATTGGCACAGATACGCAGTATTTT.

The V and J genes are TRBV12-3 or TRBV12-4 and TRBJ2-1; D not certain. Trimming removed 7 bases at V and 5 bases at J, with 15 bases between. The CDR3 is 14 amino acids. For the CDR3, the DNA is TGTGCCAGCAAATTTTTGCAAAGAAACAATGAGCAGTTCTTC. Amino acid sequence: CASKFLQRNNEQFF.

The chain employs TRBV19 and TRBJ1-5; D is ambiguous. The CDR3 is made up of 16 amino acids. V shed 3 bases and J shed 0 bases, with 12 bases lying between them. CDR1 and CDR2 (germline): LNHDA, SQIVND (reference sequence). The CDR3 nucleotides are TGTGCCAGTAGTATCAGACAAATCTTTAGCAATCAGCCCCAGCATTTT. This translates into CASSIRQIFSNQPQHF.

This sequence joins TRBV7-9 and TRBJ2-3; D is uncertain. V was cut by 6 bases and J by 6 bases, with 13 bases left in between. Germline CDR1 is SEHNR and CDR2 is FQNEAQ (reference sequence). This CDR3 has 13 residues. CDR3 protein: CASSLPSRDTQYF. The CDR3 DNA follows: TGTGCCAGCAGTCTTCCCTCCAGGGATACGCAGTATTTT.

This clonotype was found many times. V is TRBV12-3 or TRBV12-4 and J is TRBJ2-3; 9 bases are a match to TRBD1. Germline trimming cut 8 bases from V and 5 bases from J; bases unmatched to any gene: 5. The CDR3 consists of 13 residues. Written as DNA, the CDR3 is TGTGCCAGCGGAAGACAGGGGGGAGATACGCAGTATTTT. The encoded protein is CASGRQGGDTQYF.

This clonotype was found a few times. The CDR3 does not close with the conserved phenylalanine or tryptophan, likely indicating a read error. It is unclear where the CDR3 begins or ends on the DNA, so no DNA is shown, and the CDR3 is as TCRdb lists it. This chain links TRBV20-1 with TRBJ2-7; the table's TRBD2 call for D was not verified on the DNA. CDR1 and CDR2 (germline): DFQATT, SNEGSKA (reference sequence). The CDR3 extends over 11 residues, inclusive of both ends. CDR3 sequence reads: CSARGRSGRYI.

This sequence joins TRBV7-9 and TRBJ2-3; D is unresolved. The CDR3 sequence is 13 residues long. Germline CDR1 reads SEHNR; CDR2 reads FQNEAQ (reference sequence). V was shortened by 4 bases and J by 6 bases, with 11 bases between the two germline ends. The CDR3, as DNA: TGTGCCAGCAGCTGGGTTAAGACGGATACGCAGTATTTT. This translates into CASSWVKTDTQYF.

This clonotype was detected only a few times. This chain joins TRBV2 and TRBJ1-2; D is uncertain. Germline CDR1 SNHLY, CDR2 FYNNEI. V was trimmed by 4 bases and J by 4 bases, leaving 13 bases between them. The CDR3 covers 14 residues. The chain's CDR3 is CASSAADYSYGYTF. The CDR3 DNA is TGTGCCAGCAGTGCTGCGGACTACTCCTATGGCTACACCTTC. Complete variable domain (other parts from reference TRBV2 and TRBJ1-2): EPEVTQTPSHQVTQMGQEVILRCVPISNHLYFYWYRQILGQKVEFLVSFYNNEISEKSEIFDDQFSVERPDGSNFTLKIRSTKLEDSAMYFCASSAADYSYGYTFGSGTRLTVV.

This clonotype was found a few times. The rearrangement uses TRBV6-4 and TRBJ2-1; no reliable D call. The germline CDR1 and CDR2 sequences are MRHNA and SNTAGT. V was clipped by 0 bases and J by 5 bases, with 5 bases between them. This CDR3 is built from 13 residues. This chain's CDR3 is CASSDSTNNEQFF. CDR3 nucleotide sequence: TGTGCCAGCAGTGACTCGACGAACAATGAGCAGTTCTTC.